The 23 T cell receptor beta chains in this list originate from one sample, sequenced in a study of T-cell memory formation after mild COVID-19. TCRdb independently ran MiXCR on the 5' RACE reads; one entry per CDR3 protein. This table holds 250,000 or so distinct CDR3 sequences, over 8.5% found once. The source material was PBMCs or a T cell subset sorted from them (not recorded which). Receptors were obtained from a man between 18 and 35 years old who had mild COVID-19 (a few samples of this study predate the infection). Cell type and time point are not known.

The J gene is TRBJ2-7, the V gene TRBV9, with 8 positions matching TRBD1. The germline V gene encodes CDR1 SGDLS and CDR2 YYNGEE. This CDR3 contains 19 residues. V was pared by 4 bases and J by 5 bases, with 23 bases of the junction left unmatched. The CDR3 coding sequence is TGTGCCAGCAGCCCAAGCGGTCGGACAGGGCTTGGGGATGGTCACGAGCAGTACTTC. It codes for CASSPSGRTGLGDGHEQYF. Full variable domain (missing parts from reference TRBV9 and TRBJ2-7): DSGVTQTPKHLITATGQRVTLRCSPRSGDLSVYWYQQSLDQGLQFLIQYYNGEERAKGNILERFSAQQFPDLHSELNLSSLELGDSALYFCASSPSGRTGLGDGHEQYFGPGTRLTVT.

This chain uses TRBV6-5 with TRBJ2-2; 8 nucleotides match TRBD1. The CDR3 spans 15 residues. Germline lookup yields CDR1 MNHEY and CDR2 SVGAGI. V lost 1 base and J lost 7; bases outside the gene matches: 5. This chain's CDR3 is CASSYYGQGGGELFF. Here the CDR3 DNA reads TGTGCCAGCAGTTACTACGGACAGGGCGGCGGGGAGCTGTTTTTT.

The chain carries TRBV20-1 and TRBJ2-3; D remains unclear. The CDR3 extends over 15 amino acids. The germline CDR1 and CDR2 sequences are DFQATT and SNEGSKA (reference sequence). V gave up 6 bases and J gave up 1 base, with 17 bases separating them. The CDR3 region is CSAYRPRAGTDTQYF. The CDR3 nucleotides read TGCAGTGCATACCGACCACGGGCTGGCACAGATACGCAGTATTTT.

The V gene is TRBV7-2, the J gene TRBJ1-2, with D tentatively TRBD1 (5 bases). Germline-derived CDR1 and CDR2 are SGHTA and FQGNSA. V shed 5 bases and J shed 6 bases, with 13 bases lying between them. The CDR3 runs to 13 residues. CDR3 sequence: CASSGVGADGYTF. In DNA, the CDR3 is TGTGCCAGCAGCGGGGTTGGGGCGGATGGCTACACCTTC.

This clonotype has a handful of counts. The CDR3 bases are TGTGCCAGCAGTGAAAGGTGGTGGCCCAAAGAGACCCAGTACTTC. Translating gives CASSERWWPKETQYF. V gene TRBV2 combines with J gene TRBJ2-5, with D unclear. V was pared by 2 bases and J by 3 bases, with 13 bases between. Per the germline V gene, CDR1 is SNHLY and CDR2 is FYNNEI. The length of the CDR3 is 15 residues.

The V call is TRBV7-9, the J call TRBJ2-3; a possible D gene is TRBD1 (6 bases). Per the germline V gene, CDR1 is SEHNR and CDR2 is FQNEAQ (reference sequence). The germline V and J ends were trimmed by 1 base and 0 bases, with 11 bases remaining between them. The CDR3 runs 16 residues. The CDR3 DNA is TGTGCCAGCAGCTTAGGGGGGCTGTCGAGCACAGATACGCAGTATTTT. It specifies CASSLGGLSSTDTQYF.

CDR3 amino acids: CASTTATLAKNIQYF. In DNA form, the CDR3 reads TGTGCCAGCACCACCGCGACACTGGCCAAAAACATTCAGTACTTC. The rearrangement uses TRBV6-1 and TRBJ2-4; D unresolved. The germline V gene has CDR1 MNHNS and CDR2 SASEGT. Trimming shortened V by 7 bases and J by 1 base, and 14 bases separated the two germline ends. There are 15 residues in the CDR3.

This clonotype was detected only a few times. The V call is TRBV6-5, the J call TRBJ1-6, with D possibly being TRBD1 (5 bases). The V end lost 4 bases, the J end lost 10 bases, and 17 bases lay between the germline ends. Germline-derived CDR1 and CDR2 are MNHEY and SVGAGI. CDR3 length: 15 residues. CDR3 DNA: TGTGCCAGCAGTTTGAAGTGGGGCCTCGACTCACCCCTCCACTTT. It codes for CASSLKWGLDSPLHF.

Ten or more counts support this clonotype. The chain combines TRBV20-1 with TRBJ1-3; D perhaps matches TRBD1 (6 bases). This CDR3 has 12 residues. Germline CDR1 DFQATT, CDR2 SNEGSKA (reference sequence). V was shortened by 2 bases and J by 4 bases, with 6 bases between the two germline ends. The CDR3 protein is CSARQGGNTIYF. CDR3 bases: TGCAGTGCTAGACAGGGGGGAAACACCATATATTTT.

This rearrangement joins TRBV7-9 to TRBJ2-1; TRBD2 matches at 9 bases. With 1 base clipped from V and 7 bases from J, the junction kept 5 bases outside the gene matches. The CDR3 is 15 amino acids. The germline V gene encodes CDR1 SEHNR and CDR2 FQNEAQ (reference sequence). CDR3 protein: CASSLGASGGNEQFF. CDR3 coding DNA: TGTGCCAGCAGCTTAGGGGCAAGCGGGGGGAATGAGCAGTTCTTC.

The CDR3 DNA reads TGCAGTGCTAGCGGGAGTGGGACCGGGGAGCTGTTTTTT. Its protein is CSASGSGTGELFF. V is TRBV20-1 and J is TRBJ2-2, with D possibly TRBD2 on 6 matching bases. V was shortened by 3 bases and J by 5 bases, with 10 bases between the two germline ends. Germline V CDR1 and CDR2: DFQATT, SNEGSKA (reference sequence). The CDR3 is 13 residues long.

In this sample, this clonotype turned up many times. The chain joins TRBV15 to TRBJ2-2; the D gene is possibly TRBD1 (6 bases). V dropped 0 bases and J dropped 3 bases, with 14 bases sitting between them. CDR1 is LNHNV and CDR2 is YYDKDF in the germline V gene (reference sequence). This CDR3 comprises 17 residues. CDR3 region: CATSRDRTAEDTGELFF. CDR3 DNA sequence: TGTGCCACCAGCAGAGACCGGACAGCAGAAGACACCGGGGAGCTGTTTTTT.

This clonotype was picked up a small number of times. The CDR3 sequence: CASSMGRNSPLHF. In DNA, the CDR3 is TGTGCCAGCAGCATGGGGAGGAATTCACCCCTCCACTTT. V gene TRBV5-6 combines with J gene TRBJ1-6, with D hard to call. Deletions cut 4 bases from V and 7 bases from J, with 9 bases between. CDR1 and CDR2 (germline): SGHDT, YYEEEE. The length of the CDR3 is 13 residues. The full variable domain, completed using reference TRBV5-6 and TRBJ1-6, is DAGVTQSPTHLIKTRGQQVTLRCSPKSGHDTVSWYQQALGQGPQFIFQYYEEEERQRGNFPDRFSGHQFPNYSSELNVNALLLGDSALYLCASSMGRNSPLHFGNGTRLTVT.

The V gene is TRBV20-1, the J gene TRBJ2-3, with D perhaps TRBD2 (5 bases). The length of the CDR3 is 12 residues. Trimming removed 6 bases from V and 3 bases from J, with 10 bases in between. The germline V gene encodes CDR1 DFQATT and CDR2 SNEGSKA (reference sequence). CDR3 sequence (DNA): TGCAGTGCCCCGCTAGCTACAGATACGCAGTATTTT. Protein sequence: CSAPLATDTQYF.

The chain combines TRBV6-2 or TRBV6-3 with TRBJ2-7; 7 nucleotides line up with TRBD1. The CDR3 is 13 residues long. After removal of 5 bases from V and 4 bases from J, the junction contained 5 bases not matched to a gene. Germline CDR1 MNHEY, CDR2 SVGEGT. The CDR3, as DNA: TGTGCCAGCAGTCGGGACAGCCGGTACGAGCAGTACGTC. It is translated as CASSRDSRYEQYV.

The rearrangement joins TRBV4-1 to TRBJ1-1, with 7 nucleotides matching TRBD1. V lost 0 bases and J lost 7; bases outside the gene matches: 17. The CDR3 totals 18 residues. Per germline, CDR1 MGHRA and CDR2 YSYEKL. The CDR3 spells CASSQEGIPRTGWREAFF. The CDR3 DNA sequence: TGCGCCAGCAGCCAAGAAGGGATCCCGAGGACAGGCTGGCGTGAAGCTTTCTTT.

In this sample, this clonotype turned up a few times. V gene TRBV20-1 combines with J gene TRBJ2-5, with D uncertain. CDR1 is DFQATT, CDR2 SNEGSKA, per germline (reference sequence). The CDR3 runs 10 residues. Trimming cost V 7 bases and J 3 bases, with 6 bases left between them. CDR3 nucleotide sequence: TGCAGTGGCCTCGAAGAGACCCAGTACTTC. Its protein product is CSGLEETQYF.

The J gene is TRBJ1-5, the V gene TRBV20-1, with D possibly being TRBD1 (5 bases). V lost 3 bases and J 7 bases, leaving 19 bases between the germline ends. The CDR3 loop spans 15 amino acids. From germline, CDR1 is DFQATT and CDR2 SNEGSKA (reference sequence). CDR3 DNA: TGCAGTGCTAGCTCGGGGGGTCCCCGCCCGCAGCCCCAGCATTTT. It encodes CSASSGGPRPQPQHF.

This chain uses TRBV20-1 with TRBJ2-1, with 10 bases identical to TRBD1. V was pared by 4 bases and J by 7 bases, with 4 bases of the junction left unmatched. There are 13 residues in the CDR3. CDR1 is DFQATT and CDR2 is SNEGSKA in the germline V gene (reference sequence). CDR3 loop: CSAKGQGSNEQFF. The CDR3 bases are TGCAGTGCTAAGGGACAGGGGTCGAATGAGCAGTTCTTC.

In this sample, this clonotype turned up many times. The CDR3 DNA reads TGTGCCAGCAGCCGGACCCTACCTACCTCCTACGAGCAGTACTTC. This codes for CASSRTLPTSYEQYF. The chain combines TRBV3-2 with TRBJ2-7. TRBV3-2 is a documented pseudogene. This CDR3 has 15 amino acids.

This clonotype was counted at least ten times. The chain links TRBV10-1 to TRBJ2-2, with no clear D. The germline V gene has CDR1 WNHNN and CDR2 SYGVQD (reference sequence). The CDR3 loop spans 11 amino acids. The ends were cut back, 8 bases at V and 5 bases at J, with 6 bases in the middle. The CDR3: CASLDTGELFF. Written as DNA, the CDR3 is TGCGCCAGCTTGGATACCGGGGAGCTGTTTTTT.

A few counts support this clonotype. V usage is TRBV4-3 and J usage is TRBJ2-7, with 8 bases lining up with TRBD1. Unmatched junction bases numbered 4, after V lost 4 bases and J lost 2 bases. Germline V CDR1 and CDR2: LGHNA, YSLEER. CDR3 length equals 14 residues. The CDR3 here is CASSLRTGPYEQYF. The DNA of the CDR3 is TGCGCCAGCAGCCTTCGGACAGGGCCCTACGAGCAGTACTTC.

This clonotype occurred a few times. The chain employs TRBV15 and TRBJ2-7, with D possibly being TRBD1 (5 bases). Per germline, CDR1 LNHNV and CDR2 YYDKDF (reference sequence). The CDR3 contains 13 residues. Trimming stripped 8 bases from V and 3 bases from J, with 14 bases between. The DNA of the CDR3 is TGTGCCACCTCACCAGGTGACAGCTACGAGCAGTACGTC. Amino acid sequence: CATSPGDSYEQYV.